This T cell receptor (beta chain) comes out of a study of response to subunit inactivated influenza vaccine. Regarding the study as a whole: Authors suggested that a seasonal influenza vaccination recruits few new T cells each time.

A few counts support this clonotype. No antigen is known for it. TCRdb processed the RT-PCR reads anew with MiXCR; each CDR3 protein has one entry. The table has hundreds of thousands of distinct CDR3 sequences, around 18% seen once; the top ten hold about a tenth. V shed 7 bases and J 1 base; nucleotides not matched to a gene: 6. Germline assignment: CDR1 ENHRY and CDR2 SYGVKD. This CDR3 is 14 amino acids long. This clonotype originated in a man in his forties or fifties who received an inactivated influenza vaccine. The V call is TRBV10-3, the J call TRBJ2-7; 8 bases are shared with TRBD1. Sequenced here: PBMCs from blood, sampled less than 6 days after vaccination. CDR3 amino acids: CAINPGQGSYEQYF. The CDR3, as DNA: TGTGCCATCAATCCAGGACAGGGTTCCTACGAGCAGTACTTC.